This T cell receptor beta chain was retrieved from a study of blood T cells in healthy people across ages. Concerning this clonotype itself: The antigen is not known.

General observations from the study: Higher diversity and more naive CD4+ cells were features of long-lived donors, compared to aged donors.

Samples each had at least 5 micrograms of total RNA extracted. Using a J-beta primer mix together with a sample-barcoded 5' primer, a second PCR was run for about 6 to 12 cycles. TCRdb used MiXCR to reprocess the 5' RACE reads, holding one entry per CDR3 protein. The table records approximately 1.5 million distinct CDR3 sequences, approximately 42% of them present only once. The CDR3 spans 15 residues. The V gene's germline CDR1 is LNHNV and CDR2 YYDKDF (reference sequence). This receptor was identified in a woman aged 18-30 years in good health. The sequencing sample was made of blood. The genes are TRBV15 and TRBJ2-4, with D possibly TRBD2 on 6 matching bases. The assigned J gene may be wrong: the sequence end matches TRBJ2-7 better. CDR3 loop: CATSRARGSENEQYF. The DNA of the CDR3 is TGTGCCACCAGCAGAGCCCGGGGGTCGGAAAACGAGCAGTACTTC.